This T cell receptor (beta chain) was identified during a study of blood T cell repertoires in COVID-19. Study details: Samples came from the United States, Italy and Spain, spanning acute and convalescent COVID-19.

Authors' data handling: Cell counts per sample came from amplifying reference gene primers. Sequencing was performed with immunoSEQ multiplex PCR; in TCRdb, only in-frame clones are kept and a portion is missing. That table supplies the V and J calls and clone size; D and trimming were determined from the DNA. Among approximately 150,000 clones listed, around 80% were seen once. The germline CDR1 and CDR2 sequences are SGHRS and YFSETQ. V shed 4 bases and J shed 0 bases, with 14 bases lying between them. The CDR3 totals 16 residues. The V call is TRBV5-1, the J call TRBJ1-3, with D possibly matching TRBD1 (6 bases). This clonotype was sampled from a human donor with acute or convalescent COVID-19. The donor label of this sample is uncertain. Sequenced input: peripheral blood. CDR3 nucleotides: TGCGCCAGCAGCCCTGCCGGACAGAACTCTGGAAACACCATATATTTT. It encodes CASSPAGQNSGNTIYF. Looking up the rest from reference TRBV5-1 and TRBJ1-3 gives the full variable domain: KAGVTQTPRYLIKTRGQQVTLSCSPISGHRSVSWYQQTPGQGLQFLFEYFSETQRNKGNFPGRFSGRQFSNSRSEMNVSTLELGDSALYLCASSPAGQNSGNTIYFGEGSWLTVV.